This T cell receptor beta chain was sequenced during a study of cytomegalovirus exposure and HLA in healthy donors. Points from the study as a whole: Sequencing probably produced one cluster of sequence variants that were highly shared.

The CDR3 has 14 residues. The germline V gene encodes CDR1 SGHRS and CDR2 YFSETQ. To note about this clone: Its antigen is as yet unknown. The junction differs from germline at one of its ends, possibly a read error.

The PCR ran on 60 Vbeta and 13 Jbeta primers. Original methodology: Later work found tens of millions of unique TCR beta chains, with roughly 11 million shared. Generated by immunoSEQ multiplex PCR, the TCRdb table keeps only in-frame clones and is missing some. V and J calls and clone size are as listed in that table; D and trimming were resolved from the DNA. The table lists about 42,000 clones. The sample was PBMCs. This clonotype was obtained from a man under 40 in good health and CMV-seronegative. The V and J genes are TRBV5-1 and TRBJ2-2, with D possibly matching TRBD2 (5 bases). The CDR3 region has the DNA TGCGCCAGCAGCTTGTACGGGAACGCCGGGGAGCTGTTTTTT. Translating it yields CASSLYGNAGELFF.